One sample yielded the 5 T cell receptor beta chains listed below, sequenced in a study of blood T cell repertoires in COVID-19. Some clones are missing from TCRdb's copy, which holds only in-frame ones; the method was immunoSEQ multiplex PCR. The data show 200,000 to 300,000 clones, with 84% seen just once and around 2.4% held by the top ten. The sequenced sample consisted of peripheral blood. The source of these receptors is a man between 40 and 49 years old who had recovered from COVID-19.

In this sample, this clone turned up a few times. The V gene is TRBV29-1, the J gene TRBJ2-5; 9 nucleotides line up with TRBD1. The V gene end was trimmed by 6 bases and the J gene end by 4 bases; junction bases not matched to a gene: 12. There are 15 residues in the CDR3. Per germline, CDR1 SQVTM and CDR2 ANQGSEA. The CDR3 bases are TGCAGCGTCCCGATTACCGGGACAGGGATAGAGACCCAGTACTTC. Translation gives CSVPITGTGIETQYF.

This clone was observed a handful of times. Mismatch with germline at one junction end may stem from a read error. The rearrangement links TRBV6-2 or TRBV6-3 to TRBJ2-7; D is unresolved. CDR3 length: 16 residues. Germline-derived CDR1 and CDR2 are MNHEY and SVGEGT. CDR3 coding DNA: TGTGCCAGCAGCCCCACCGGGTCCGCGAATAGGTACGGGCAGTACTTC. Encoded protein: CASSPTGSANRYGQYF.

This sequence joins TRBV30 and TRBJ1-5; possible D gene TRBD1, 5 bases. Trimming removed 2 bases at V and 9 bases at J, with 14 bases between. This CDR3 contains 13 residues. CDR1 is GTSNPN, CDR2 SVGIG, per germline (reference sequence). Here the CDR3 DNA reads TGTGCCTGGAGTCCCGCCAGGGTGGGGCCCCAGCATTTT. The encoded protein is CAWSPARVGPQHF.

The chain recombines TRBV7-9 with TRBJ1-5, with 8 bases aligning to TRBD1. Germline V lookup: CDR1 SEHNR, CDR2 FQNEAQ (reference sequence). There are 15 residues in the CDR3. The trim removed 5 bases at V and 0 bases at J, leaving 3 bases unmatched. The DNA of the CDR3 is TGTGCCAGCAGCCCCACAGGGGGTAGCAATCAGCCCCAGCATTTT. Its translation: CASSPTGGSNQPQHF.

The CDR3 DNA reads TGTGCCAGCATCAGAAGACAGGGGGCTTACAATGAGCAGTTCTTC. Translation gives CASIRRQGAYNEQFF. J is TRBJ2-1 and V is TRBV6-5; 10 nucleotides align to TRBD1. The germline V gene encodes CDR1 MNHEY and CDR2 SVGAGI. Unmatched junction bases numbered 7, after V lost 7 bases and J lost 4 bases. The CDR3 length is 15 residues.